This T cell receptor (beta chain) came from a study of cytomegalovirus exposure and HLA in healthy donors. This PCR relied on a set of 60 Vbeta primers and 13 Jbeta primers. Using immunoSEQ multiplex PCR, the repertoire was profiled, and TCRdb retains in-frame clones only, with some absent. The sample shows some 140,000 clones, under 85% of them seen only once. Germline CDR1 is SGHDT and CDR2 is YYEEEE. The CDR3 runs to 13 residues. Trimming removed 2 bases from V and 4 bases from J, with 7 bases in between. The sample was PBMCs. The chain uses TRBV5-6 and TRBJ1-5; D uncertain. This clonotype was obtained from a man aged 18 to 30 in good health and CMV-seronegative. As DNA, the CDR3 is TGTGCCAGCAGCTTATTCGGGAATCAGCCCCAGCATTTT. It is translated as CASSLFGNQPQHF.